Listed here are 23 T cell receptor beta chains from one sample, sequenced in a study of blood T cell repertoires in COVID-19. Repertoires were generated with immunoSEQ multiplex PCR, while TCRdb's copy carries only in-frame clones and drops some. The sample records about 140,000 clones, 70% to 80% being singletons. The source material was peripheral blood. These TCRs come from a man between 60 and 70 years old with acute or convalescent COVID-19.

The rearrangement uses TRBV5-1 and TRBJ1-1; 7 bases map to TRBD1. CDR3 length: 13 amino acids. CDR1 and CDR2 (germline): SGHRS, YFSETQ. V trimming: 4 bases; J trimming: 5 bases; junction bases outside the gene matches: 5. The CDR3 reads CASSRTGLTEAFF. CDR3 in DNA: TGCGCCAGCAGCCGGACAGGCTTGACTGAAGCTTTCTTT.

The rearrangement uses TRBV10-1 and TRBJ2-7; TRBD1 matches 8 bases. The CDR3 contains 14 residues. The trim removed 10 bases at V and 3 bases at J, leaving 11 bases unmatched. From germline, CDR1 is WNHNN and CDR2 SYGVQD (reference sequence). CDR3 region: CATRQGSPLYEQYF. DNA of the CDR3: TGCGCCACCCGACAGGGGTCCCCCCTCTACGAGCAGTACTTC.

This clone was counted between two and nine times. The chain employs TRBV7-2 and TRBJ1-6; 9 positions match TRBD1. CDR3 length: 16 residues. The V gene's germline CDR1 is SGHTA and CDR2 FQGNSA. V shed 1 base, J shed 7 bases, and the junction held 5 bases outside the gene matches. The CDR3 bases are TGTGCCAGCAGCTTAGGGGGGACAGGGAACAATTCACCCCTCCACTTT. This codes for CASSLGGTGNNSPLHF.

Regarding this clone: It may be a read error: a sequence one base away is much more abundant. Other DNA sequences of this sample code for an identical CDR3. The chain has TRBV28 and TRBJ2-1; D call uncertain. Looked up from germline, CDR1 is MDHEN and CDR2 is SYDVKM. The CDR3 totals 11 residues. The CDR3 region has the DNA TGTGCCAGCGGCCTAGTAGATGAACAGTTCTTC. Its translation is CASGLVDEQFF.

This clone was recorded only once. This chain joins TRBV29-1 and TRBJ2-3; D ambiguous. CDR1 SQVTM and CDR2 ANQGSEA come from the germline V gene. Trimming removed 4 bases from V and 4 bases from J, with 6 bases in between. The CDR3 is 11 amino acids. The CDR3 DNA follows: TGCAGCGTTGGGGCAGCAGATACGCAGTATTTT. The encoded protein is CSVGAADTQYF.

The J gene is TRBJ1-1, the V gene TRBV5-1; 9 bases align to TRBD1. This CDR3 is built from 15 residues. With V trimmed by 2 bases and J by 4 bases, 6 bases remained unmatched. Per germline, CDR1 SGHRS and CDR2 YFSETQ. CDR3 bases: TGCGCCAGCAGCTTACAGGGGGCCGGGGGCACTGAAGCTTTCTTT. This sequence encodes CASSLQGAGGTEAFF.

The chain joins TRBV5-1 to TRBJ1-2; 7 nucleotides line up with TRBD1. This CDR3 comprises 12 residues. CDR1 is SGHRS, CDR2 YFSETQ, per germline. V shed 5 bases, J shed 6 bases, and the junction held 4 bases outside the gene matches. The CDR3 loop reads CASREGGNGYTF. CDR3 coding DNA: TGCGCCAGCAGGGAAGGGGGCAATGGCTACACCTTC.

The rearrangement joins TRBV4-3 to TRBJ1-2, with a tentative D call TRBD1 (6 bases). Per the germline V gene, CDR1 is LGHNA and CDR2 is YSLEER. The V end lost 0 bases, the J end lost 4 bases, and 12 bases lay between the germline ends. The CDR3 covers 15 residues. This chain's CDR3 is CASSQELGGAYGYTF. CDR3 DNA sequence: TGCGCCAGCAGCCAAGAGTTGGGGGGGGCCTATGGCTACACCTTC.

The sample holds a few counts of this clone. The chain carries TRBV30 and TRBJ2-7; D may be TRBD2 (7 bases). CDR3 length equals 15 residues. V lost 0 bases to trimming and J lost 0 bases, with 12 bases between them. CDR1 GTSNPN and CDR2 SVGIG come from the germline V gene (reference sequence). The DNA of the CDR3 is TGTGCCTGGAGTGTGGGGGGGGCCAGCTCCTACGAGCAGTACTTC. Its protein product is CAWSVGGASSYEQYF.

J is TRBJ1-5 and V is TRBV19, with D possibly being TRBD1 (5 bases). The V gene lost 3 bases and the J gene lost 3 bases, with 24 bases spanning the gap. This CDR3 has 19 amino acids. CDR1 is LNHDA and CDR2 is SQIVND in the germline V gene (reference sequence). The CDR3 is CASSIIKMSGAANNQPQHF. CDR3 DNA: TGTGCCAGTAGTATCATAAAAATGTCTGGGGCGGCCAACAATCAGCCCCAGCATTTT. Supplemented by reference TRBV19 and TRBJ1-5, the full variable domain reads DGGITQSPKYLFRKEGQNVTLSCEQNLNHDAMYWYRQDPGQGLRLIYYSQIVNDFQKGDIAEGYSVSREKKESFPLTVTSAQKNPTAFYLCASSIIKMSGAANNQPQHFGDGTRLSIL.

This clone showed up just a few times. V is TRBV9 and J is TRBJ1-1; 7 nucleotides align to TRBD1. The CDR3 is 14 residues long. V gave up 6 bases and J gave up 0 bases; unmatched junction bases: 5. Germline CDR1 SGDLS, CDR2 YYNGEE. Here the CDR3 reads CASTPGQMNTEAFF. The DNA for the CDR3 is TGTGCCAGCACCCCGGGACAGATGAACACTGAAGCTTTCTTT. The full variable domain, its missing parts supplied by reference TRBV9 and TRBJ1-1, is DSGVTQTPKHLITATGQRVTLRCSPRSGDLSVYWYQQSLDQGLQFLIQYYNGEERAKGNILERFSAQQFPDLHSELNLSSLELGDSALYFCASTPGQMNTEAFFGQGTRLTVV.

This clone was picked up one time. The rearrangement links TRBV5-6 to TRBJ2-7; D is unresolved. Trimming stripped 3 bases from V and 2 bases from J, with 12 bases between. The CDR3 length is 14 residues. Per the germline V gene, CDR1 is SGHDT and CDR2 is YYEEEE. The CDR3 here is CASSSGQVTYEQYF. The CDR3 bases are TGTGCCAGCAGCTCAGGCCAGGTTACCTACGAGCAGTACTTC.

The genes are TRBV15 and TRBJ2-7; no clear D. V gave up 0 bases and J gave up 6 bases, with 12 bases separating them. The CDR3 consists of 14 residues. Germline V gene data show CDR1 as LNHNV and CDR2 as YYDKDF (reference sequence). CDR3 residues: CATSRDLGVGEQYF. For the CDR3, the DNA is TGTGCCACCAGCAGAGATCTCGGAGTTGGCGAGCAGTACTTC.

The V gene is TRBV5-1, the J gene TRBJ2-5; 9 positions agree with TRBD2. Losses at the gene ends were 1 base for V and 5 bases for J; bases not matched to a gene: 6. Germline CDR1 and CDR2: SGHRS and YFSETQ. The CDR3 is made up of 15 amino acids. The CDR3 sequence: CASSLLAGSYETQYF. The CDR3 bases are TGCGCCAGCAGCTTGCTAGCGGGGAGCTACGAGACCCAGTACTTC.

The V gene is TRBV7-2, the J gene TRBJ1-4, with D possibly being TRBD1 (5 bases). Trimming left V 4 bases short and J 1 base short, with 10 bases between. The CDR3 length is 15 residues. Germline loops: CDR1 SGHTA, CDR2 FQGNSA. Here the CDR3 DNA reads TGTGCCAGCAGCTCGGGGGGTAGAACTAATGAAAAACTGTTTTTT. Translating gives CASSSGGRTNEKLFF.

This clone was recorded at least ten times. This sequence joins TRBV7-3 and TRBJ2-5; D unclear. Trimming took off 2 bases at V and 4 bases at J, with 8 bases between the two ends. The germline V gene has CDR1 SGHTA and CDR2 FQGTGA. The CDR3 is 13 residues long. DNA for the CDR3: TGTGCCAGCAGCTTAGGAGCCTTAGAGACCCAGTACTTC. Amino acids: CASSLGALETQYF.

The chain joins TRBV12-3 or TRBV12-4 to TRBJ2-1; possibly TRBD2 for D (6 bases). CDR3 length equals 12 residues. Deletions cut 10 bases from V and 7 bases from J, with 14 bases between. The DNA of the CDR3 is TGTGCCACCTCCGGGACTTGGAATGAGCAGTTCTTC. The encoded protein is CATSGTWNEQFF.

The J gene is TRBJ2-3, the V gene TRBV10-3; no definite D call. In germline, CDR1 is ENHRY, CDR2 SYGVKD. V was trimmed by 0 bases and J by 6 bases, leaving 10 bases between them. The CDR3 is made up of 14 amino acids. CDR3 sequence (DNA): TGTGCCATCAGTGAGTCGAAACTTTCTGATACGCAGTATTTT. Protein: CAISESKLSDTQYF.

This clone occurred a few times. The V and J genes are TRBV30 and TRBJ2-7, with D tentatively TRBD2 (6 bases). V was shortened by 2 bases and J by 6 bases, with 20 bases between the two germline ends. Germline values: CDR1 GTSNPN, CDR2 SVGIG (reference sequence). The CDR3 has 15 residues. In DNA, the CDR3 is TGTGCCTGGAGTCCCCGACCCCCGACTAGTTCCGAGCAGTACTTC. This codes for CAWSPRPPTSSEQYF.

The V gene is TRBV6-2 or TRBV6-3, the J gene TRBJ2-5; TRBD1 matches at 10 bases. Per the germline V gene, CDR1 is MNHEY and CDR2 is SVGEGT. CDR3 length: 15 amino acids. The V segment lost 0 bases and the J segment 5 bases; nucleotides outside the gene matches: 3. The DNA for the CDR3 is TGTGCCAGCAGTTACTCTATGGGACAGGGGGAGACCCAGTACTTC. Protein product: CASSYSMGQGETQYF.

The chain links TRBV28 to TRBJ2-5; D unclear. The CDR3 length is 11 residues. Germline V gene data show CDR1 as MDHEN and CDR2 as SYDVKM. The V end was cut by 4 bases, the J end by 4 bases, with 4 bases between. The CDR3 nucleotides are TGTGCCAGCAGTTCCGTAGAGACCCAGTACTTC. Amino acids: CASSSVETQYF.

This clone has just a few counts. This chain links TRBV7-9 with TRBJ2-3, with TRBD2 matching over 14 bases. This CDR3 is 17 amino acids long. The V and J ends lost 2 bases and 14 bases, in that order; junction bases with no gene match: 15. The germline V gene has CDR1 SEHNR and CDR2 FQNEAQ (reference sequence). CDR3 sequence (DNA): TGTGCCAGCAGCTTAATTGGGCCGGGACTAGCGGGAGCCCACCCGTATTTT. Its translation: CASSLIGPGLAGAHPYF.

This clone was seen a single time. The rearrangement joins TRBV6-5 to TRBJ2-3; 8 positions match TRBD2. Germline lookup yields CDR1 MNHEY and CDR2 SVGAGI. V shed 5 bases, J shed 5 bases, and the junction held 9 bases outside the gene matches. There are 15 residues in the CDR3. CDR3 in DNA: TGTGCCAGCAGTCCTACCGGGACTAGGGAAGATACGCAGTATTTT. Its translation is CASSPTGTREDTQYF.